This record concerns one T cell receptor (beta chain) sequence. The antigen is undetermined. Every donor contributed at least one pre-ART and at least two post-ART PBMC samples. Each HIV participant was treated in the United States. These data belong to a study of long-term antiretroviral therapy in people with HIV. Study results and limitations: HIV repertoires covered narrower CDR3 length ranges than controls did.

Version v3.0 of the immunoSEQ assay ran at survey level. Data came from immunoSEQ multiplex PCR; TCRdb stores just in-frame clones and leaves some out. The repertoire holds 32,000 or so clones, with around 89% as singletons. V lost 0 bases to trimming and J lost 6 bases, with 17 bases between them. From germline, CDR1 is SGHNT and CDR2 YYREEE (reference sequence). The CDR3 has 16 amino acids. The sample here was unsorted PBMCs, taken 3.2 years before starting antiretroviral therapy. This chain joins TRBV5-4 and TRBJ2-3, with a possible D match to TRBD1 (6 bases). The sequence was collected from a man in his forties or fifties with HIV. The CDR3 bases are TGTGCCAGCAGCTTGGAAGGACAGACGGACACCGATACGCAGTATTTT. It encodes CASSLEGQTDTDTQYF. The whole variable domain, filled in from reference TRBV5-4 and TRBJ2-3, reads ETGVTQSPTHLIKTRGQQVTLRCSSQSGHNTVSWYQQALGQGPQFIFQYYREEENGRGNFPPRFSGLQFPNYSSELNVNALELDDSALYLCASSLEGQTDTDTQYFGPGTRLTVL.